These 10 T cell receptor beta chains came from one sample sequenced in a study of regulatory T cells in long-lasting Graves disease (dated by TCRdb to the early 2020s). Taken with the paper, the label for time point translates to: newly diagnosed GD, antithyroid drugs for less than 3 months. RNA was extracted from PBMCs in TRIzol for both TCR sequencing and RNA sequencing. Library creation used multiplex PCR. The sequencing machine was an Illumina HiSeq 4000. TCR beta libraries were built with iRepertoire HTBI primers and Arm-PCR amplification of CDR3 regions. Clones were called with MiXCR by TCRdb after fastp trimmed the public reads at Q25, and only in-frame beta chains were retained. Duplicate CDR3 protein sequences are folded into a single record with the most common DNA and genes. This sample holds roughly 610,000 distinct CDR3 sequences; about 15% were observed only once. The top ten hold around 12% of the sample.

The data also belong to a second study, concerning T cells in Graves' hyperthyroidism and ophthalmopathy.

The sequencing used peripheral blood mononuclear cells (PBMCs), collected at new diagnosis, from a patient treated with antithyroid drugs. The receptors derive from a young man with Graves disease. Donor details come from another sample of the same person, matched by shared clones.

This clonotype was observed at least ten times. V usage is TRBV3-1 and J usage is TRBJ2-5; TRBD2 aligns across 10 bases. The CDR3 has 16 residues. Germline-derived CDR1 and CDR2 are LGHDT and YNNKEL (reference sequence). The V gene end was trimmed by 0 bases and the J gene end by 5 bases; junction bases not matched to a gene: 6. This chain's CDR3 is CASSQDASGSEETQYF. CDR3 nucleotide sequence: TGTGCCAGCAGCCAAGACGCTAGCGGGAGTGAGGAGACCCAGTACTTC.

This clonotype was counted a few times. The CDR3 reads CASSRLAGAFSDEQFF. Here the CDR3 DNA reads TGTGCCAGCAGCAGGCTAGCGGGTGCATTTTCCGATGAGCAGTTCTTC. This rearrangement joins TRBV7-9 to TRBJ2-1; 8 bases match TRBD2. V shed 5 bases, J shed 8 bases, and the junction held 14 bases outside the gene matches. The CDR3 consists of 16 residues. The germline CDR1 and CDR2 sequences are SEHNR and FQNEAQ (reference sequence).

In its sample, this clonotype was seen many times. This chain links TRBV28 with TRBJ2-5, with TRBD2 matching 14 bases. V shed 6 bases, J shed 5 bases, and the junction held 5 bases outside the gene matches. There are 15 residues in the CDR3. CDR1 and CDR2 (germline): MDHEN, SYDVKM. The CDR3, as DNA: TGTGCCAGCAGCCTGGGACTAGCGGGAGTTGAGACCCAGTACTTC. This codes for CASSLGLAGVETQYF.

This chain links TRBV5-6 with TRBJ2-1; D is uncertain. Trimming took off 6 bases at V and 6 bases at J, with 10 bases between the two ends. The germline CDR1 and CDR2 sequences are SGHDT and YYEEEE. The length of the CDR3 is 12 residues. The CDR3 sequence is CASTIDVNEQFF. The CDR3 coding sequence is TGTGCCAGCACCATAGATGTCAATGAGCAGTTCTTC. Together with reference TRBV5-6 and TRBJ2-1, the CDR3 gives the full variable domain: DAGVTQSPTHLIKTRGQQVTLRCSPKSGHDTVSWYQQALGQGPQFIFQYYEEEERQRGNFPDRFSGHQFPNYSSELNVNALLLGDSALYLCASTIDVNEQFFGPGTRLTVL.

This clonotype was seen ten or more times. V is TRBV30 and J is TRBJ2-5; 8 bases are shared with TRBD2. V gave up 1 base and J gave up 5 bases; unmatched junction bases: 3. Germline V gene data show CDR1 as GTSNPN and CDR2 as SVGIG (reference sequence). The CDR3 extends over 13 amino acids. In DNA form, the CDR3 reads TGTGCCTGGAGTGGGACTAGCTCGGAGACCCAGTACTTC. Translated, it gives CAWSGTSSETQYF.

This clonotype was counted a few times. A clone one base away is much larger, so this may be a read error. The chain carries TRBV6-1 and TRBJ2-7; 10 nucleotides match TRBD1. The CDR3 loop spans 13 amino acids. V lost 6 bases and J lost 5; bases outside the gene matches: 4. The germline CDR1 and CDR2 sequences are MNHNS and SASEGT. The CDR3 coding sequence is TGTGCCAGCAGCGAGACAGGGGGCCACGAGCAGTACTTC. Encoded protein: CASSETGGHEQYF.

This clonotype was counted at least ten times. V usage is TRBV11-2 and J usage is TRBJ1-4, with D maybe TRBD1 (5 bases). V was clipped by 3 bases and J by 10 bases, with 15 bases between them. CDR1 is SGHAT, CDR2 FQNNGV, per germline. CDR3 size: 14 residues. The CDR3 protein is CASSFREGPGKLFF. The CDR3 DNA follows: TGTGCCAGCAGCTTCCGGGAGGGGCCGGGAAAACTGTTTTTT.

The V gene is TRBV4-1, the J gene TRBJ1-5, with 8 bases identical to TRBD1. The germline gives CDR1 MGHRA, CDR2 YSYEKL. This CDR3 has 16 amino acids. The trim removed 3 bases at V and 4 bases at J, leaving 8 bases unmatched. The CDR3 sequence is CASSHWTGRGNQPQHF. The CDR3 DNA reads TGCGCCAGCAGCCATTGGACAGGGAGGGGGAATCAGCCCCAGCATTTT.

V gene TRBV30 combines with J gene TRBJ1-2; 7 bases line up with TRBD1. The J segment lost 4 bases and the V segment lost 3 bases, leaving 8 bases of the junction unmatched. Germline V CDR1 and CDR2: GTSNPN, SVGIG (reference sequence). CDR3 length equals 14 residues. The DNA for the CDR3 is TGTGCCTGGAGCCAACTCGGGGACAGCTATGGCTACACCTTC. Translation: CAWSQLGDSYGYTF.

The chain uses TRBV29-1 and TRBJ1-2; no clear D. Trimming stripped 3 bases from V and 3 bases from J, with 5 bases between. Germline values: CDR1 SQVTM, CDR2 ANQGSEA. The CDR3 extends over 11 amino acids. The CDR3 DNA reads TGCAGCGTTGACAAGGACTATGGCTACACCTTC. Its protein is CSVDKDYGYTF.